This paragraph covers one T cell receptor (beta chain) sequence. Its antigen is still unknown. The sample belongs to a study of PD-L1 blockade in urothelial cancer. In the study overall: Blood was analyzed 3 weeks (second dose) and 6 weeks after treatment start. Reported median T cell count for blood samples was around 150,000.

The sample's time point: pretreatment peripheral blood. Study-level results: Tumor-associated clones in the blood of durable-benefit patients grew more at 3 weeks.

Sequencing was performed with immunoSEQ multiplex PCR; in TCRdb, only in-frame clones are kept and a portion is missing. The sample lists about 56,000 clones, about 85% occurring once. CDR3 size: 15 residues. Looked up from germline, CDR1 is SQVTM and CDR2 is ANQGSEA. V shed 4 bases and J shed 3 bases, with 18 bases lying between them. The origin of this receptor is a man aged 70-80 years with urothelial cancer. The material was PBMCs, obtained around atezolizumab (anti-PD-L1) treatment. The V and J genes are TRBV29-1 and TRBJ1-2; possible D gene TRBD1, 5 bases. In DNA, the CDR3 is TGCAGCGTTGGATCGGCGCTAGGAGGGGACTATGGCTACACCTTC. Protein: CSVGSALGGDYGYTF.